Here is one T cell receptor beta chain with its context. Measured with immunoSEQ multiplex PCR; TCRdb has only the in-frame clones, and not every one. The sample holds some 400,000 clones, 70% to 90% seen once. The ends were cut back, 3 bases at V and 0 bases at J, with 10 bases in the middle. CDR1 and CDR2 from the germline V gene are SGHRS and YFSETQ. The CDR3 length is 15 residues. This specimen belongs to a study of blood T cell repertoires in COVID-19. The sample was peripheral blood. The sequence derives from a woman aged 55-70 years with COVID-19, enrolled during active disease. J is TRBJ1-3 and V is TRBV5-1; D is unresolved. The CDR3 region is CASSWDGSSGNTIYF. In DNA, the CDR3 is TGCGCCAGCAGCTGGGATGGGAGCTCTGGAAACACCATATATTTT.